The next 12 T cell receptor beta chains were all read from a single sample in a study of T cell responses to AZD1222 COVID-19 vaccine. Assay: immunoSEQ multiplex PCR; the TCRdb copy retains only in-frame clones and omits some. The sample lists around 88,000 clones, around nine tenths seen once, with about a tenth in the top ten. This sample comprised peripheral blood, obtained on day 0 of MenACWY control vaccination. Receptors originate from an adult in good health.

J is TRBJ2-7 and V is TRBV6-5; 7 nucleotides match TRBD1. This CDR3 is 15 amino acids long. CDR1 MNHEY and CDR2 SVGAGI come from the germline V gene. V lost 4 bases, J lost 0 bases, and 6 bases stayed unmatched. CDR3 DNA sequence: TGTGCCAGCAGTTCCGACAGGGACCGCTCCTACGAGCAGTACTTC. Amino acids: CASSSDRDRSYEQYF.

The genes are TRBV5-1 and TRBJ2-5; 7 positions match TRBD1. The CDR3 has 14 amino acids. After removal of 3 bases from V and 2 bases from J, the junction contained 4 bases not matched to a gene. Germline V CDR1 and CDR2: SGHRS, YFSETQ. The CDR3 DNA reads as TGCGCCAGCAGCTCCACAGGGGTGCAAGAGACCCAGTACTTC. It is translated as CASSSTGVQETQYF. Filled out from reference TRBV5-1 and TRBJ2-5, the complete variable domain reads KAGVTQTPRYLIKTRGQQVTLSCSPISGHRSVSWYQQTPGQGLQFLFEYFSETQRNKGNFPGRFSGRQFSNSRSEMNVSTLELGDSALYLCASSSTGVQETQYFGPGTRLLVL.

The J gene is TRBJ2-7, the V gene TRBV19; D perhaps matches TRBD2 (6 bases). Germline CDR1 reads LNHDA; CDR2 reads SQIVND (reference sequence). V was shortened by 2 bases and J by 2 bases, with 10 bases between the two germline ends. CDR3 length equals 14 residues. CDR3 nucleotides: TGTGCCAGTAGTATAAGCCGGGAGACCTACGAGCAGTACTTC. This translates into CASSISRETYEQYF.

The CDR3 DNA reads TGTGCCAGCAGCGTCGGGGCTAGCGGGACAGATACGCAGTATTTT. This gives the protein CASSVGASGTDTQYF. The chain uses TRBV9 and TRBJ2-3; 8 bases are a match to TRBD2. The V and J ends lost 2 bases and 3 bases, in that order; junction bases with no gene match: 5. CDR3 length: 15 residues. The germline gives CDR1 SGDLS, CDR2 YYNGEE.

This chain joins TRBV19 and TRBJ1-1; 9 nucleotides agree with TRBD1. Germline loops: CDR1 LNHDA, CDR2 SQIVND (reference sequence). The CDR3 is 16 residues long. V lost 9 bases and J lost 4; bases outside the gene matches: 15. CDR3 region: CASSGQGMGSVTEAFF. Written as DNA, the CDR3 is TGTGCCAGCTCTGGACAGGGGATGGGTAGTGTCACTGAAGCTTTCTTT.

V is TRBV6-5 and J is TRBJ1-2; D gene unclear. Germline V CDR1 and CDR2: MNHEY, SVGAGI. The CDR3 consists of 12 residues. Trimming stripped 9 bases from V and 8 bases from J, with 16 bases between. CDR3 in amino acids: CASNTRERGYTF. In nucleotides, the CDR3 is TGTGCCAGTAACACCCGGGAACGAGGCTACACCTTC.

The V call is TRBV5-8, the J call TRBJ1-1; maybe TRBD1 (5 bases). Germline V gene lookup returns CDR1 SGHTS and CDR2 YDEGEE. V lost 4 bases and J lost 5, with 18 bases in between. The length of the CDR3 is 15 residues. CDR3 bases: TGTGCCAGCAGCCCCCCCTGGGGGGGGAGGACTGAAGCTTTCTTT. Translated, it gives CASSPPWGGRTEAFF. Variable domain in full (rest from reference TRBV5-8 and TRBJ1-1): EAGVTQSPTHLIKTRGQQATLRCSPISGHTSVYWYQQALGLGLQFLLWYDEGEERNRGNFPPRFSGRQFPNYSSELNVNALELEDSALYLCASSPPWGGRTEAFFGQGTRLTVV.

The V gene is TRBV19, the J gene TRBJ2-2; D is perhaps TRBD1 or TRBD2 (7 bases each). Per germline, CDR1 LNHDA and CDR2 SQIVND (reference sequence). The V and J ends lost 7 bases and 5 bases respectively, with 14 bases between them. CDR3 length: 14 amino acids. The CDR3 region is CASTRQGGTGELFF. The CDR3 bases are TGTGCCAGTACCAGACAGGGAGGGACCGGGGAGCTGTTTTTT.

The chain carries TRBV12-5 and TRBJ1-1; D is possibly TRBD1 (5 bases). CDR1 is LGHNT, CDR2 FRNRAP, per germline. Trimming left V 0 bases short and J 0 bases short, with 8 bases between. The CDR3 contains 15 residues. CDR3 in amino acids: CASGLVQGLNTEAFF. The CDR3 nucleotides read TGTGCTAGTGGTTTGGTGCAGGGCTTGAACACTGAAGCTTTCTTT.

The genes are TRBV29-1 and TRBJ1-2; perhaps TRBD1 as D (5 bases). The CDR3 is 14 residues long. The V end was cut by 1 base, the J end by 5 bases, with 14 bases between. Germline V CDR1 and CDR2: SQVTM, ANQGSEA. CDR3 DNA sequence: TGCAGCGTTGAAGTTGGGACGCTAATTTATGGCTACACCTTC. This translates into CSVEVGTLIYGYTF.

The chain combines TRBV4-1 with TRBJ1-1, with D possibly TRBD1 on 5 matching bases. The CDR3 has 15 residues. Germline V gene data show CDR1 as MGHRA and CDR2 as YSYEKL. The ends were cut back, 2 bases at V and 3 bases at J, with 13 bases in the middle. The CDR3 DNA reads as TGCGCCAGCAGCCAACCCCCGGGCAGGGACACTGAAGCTTTCTTT. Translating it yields CASSQPPGRDTEAFF.

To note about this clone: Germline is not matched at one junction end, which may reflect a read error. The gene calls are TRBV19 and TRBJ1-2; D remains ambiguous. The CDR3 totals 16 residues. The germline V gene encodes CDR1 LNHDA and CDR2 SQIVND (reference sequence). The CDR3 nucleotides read TGTGCCAGTAGTATGGGAAGGCAGGCGGTTAACCATGGCTACACCTTC. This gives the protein CASSMGRQAVNHGYTF.